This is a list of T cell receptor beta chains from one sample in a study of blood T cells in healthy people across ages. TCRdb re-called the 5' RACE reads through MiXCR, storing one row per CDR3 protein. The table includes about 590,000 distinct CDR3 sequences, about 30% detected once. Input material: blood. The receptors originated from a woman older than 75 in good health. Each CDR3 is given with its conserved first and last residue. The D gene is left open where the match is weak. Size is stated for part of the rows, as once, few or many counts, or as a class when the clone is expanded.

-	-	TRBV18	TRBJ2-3	CASSLQAVAITDTQYF	TGTGCCAGCTCACTTCAAGCGGTAGCCATCACAGATACGCAGTATTTT
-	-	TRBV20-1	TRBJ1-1	CSAITAGAGTEAFF	TGCAGTGCTATTACGGCAGGGGCAGGTACTGAAGCTTTCTTT
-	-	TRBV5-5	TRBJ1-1	CASSLTANMNTGAFF	TGTGCCAGCAGCTTGACAGCTAATATGAACACTGGAGCTTTCTTT
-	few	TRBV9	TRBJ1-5	CASSAGGPNQPQHF	TGTGCCAGCAGCGCTGGGGGCCCCAATCAGCCCCAGCATTTT
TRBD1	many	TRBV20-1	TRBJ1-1	CSASYRGVNTEAFF	TGCAGTGCTAGTTACAGGGGTGTGAACACTGAAGCTTTCTTT
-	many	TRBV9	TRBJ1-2	CASSVGEGAGSGYTF	TGTGCCAGCAGCGTAGGGGAGGGTGCAGGTTCGGGCTACACCTTC
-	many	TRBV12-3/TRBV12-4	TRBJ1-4	CASSLWPNGLNEKLFF	TGTGCCAGCAGTCTCTGGCCAAACGGGCTGAATGAAAAACTGTTTTTT
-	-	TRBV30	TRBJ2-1	CAWGTGTQNEQFF	TGTGCCTGGGGAACCGGGACTCAGAATGAGCAGTTCTTC
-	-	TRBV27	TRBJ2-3	CASRDRGASADTQYF	TGTGCCAGCAGAGACCGGGGGGCTAGCGCAGATACGCAGTATTTT
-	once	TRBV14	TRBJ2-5	CASSQAGLGAGAARQYF	TGTGCCAGCAGCCAAGCGGGGCTTGGTGCAGGGGCAGCCAGGCAGTACTTC
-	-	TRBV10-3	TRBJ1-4	CATRGALEKLFF	TGTGCCACCAGAGGGGCACTTGAAAAACTGTTTTTT
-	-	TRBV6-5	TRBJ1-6	CASSYSGTEGSPLHF	TGTGCCAGCAGTTACTCGGGGACGGAAGGTTCACCCCTCCACTTT
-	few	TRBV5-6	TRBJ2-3	CASSRDRSSTDTQYF	TGTGCCAGCAGTCGGGACCGATCTAGCACAGATACGCAGTATTTT
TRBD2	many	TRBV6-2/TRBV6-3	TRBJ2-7	CASSYYGGAEYEQYF	TGTGCCAGCAGTTACTACGGGGGGGCCGAATACGAGCAGTACTTC
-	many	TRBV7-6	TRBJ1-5	CASSLQQGYQPQHF	TGTGCCAGCAGCCTGCAACAGGGCTATCAGCCCCAGCATTTT
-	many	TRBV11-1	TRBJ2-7	CASSFRGRGYEQYF	TGTGCCAGCAGCTTCCGTGGCAGGGGTTACGAGCAGTACTTC
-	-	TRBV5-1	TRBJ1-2	CASSPQGIGYGYTF	TGCGCCAGCAGCCCACAGGGCATCGGCTATGGCTACACCTTC
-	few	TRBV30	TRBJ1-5	CAWSVGTNSNQPQHF	TGTGCCTGGAGTGTCGGGACAAACAGCAATCAGCCCCAGCATTTT
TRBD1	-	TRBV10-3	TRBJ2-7	CAISERRTGSSYEQYF	TGTGCCATCAGTGAGAGGAGGACAGGGTCTTCCTACGAGCAGTACTTC
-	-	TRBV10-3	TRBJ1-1	CVIRVDRNTEAFF	TGTGTCATCAGGGTCGACAGGAACACCGAAGCTTTCTTT
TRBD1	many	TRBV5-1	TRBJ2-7	CASTKGTGGFGSYEQYF	TGCGCCAGCACCAAAGGGACAGGCGGATTTGGATCCTACGAGCAGTACTTC
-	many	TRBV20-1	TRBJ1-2	CSAPGSLERGYTF	TGCAGTGCTCCGGGCTCACTCGAGCGGGGCTACACCTTC
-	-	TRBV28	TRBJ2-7	CASSFGRPPYEQYF	TGTGCCAGCAGTTTCGGACGGCCCCCCTACGAGCAGTACTTC
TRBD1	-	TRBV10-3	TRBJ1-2	CATSAGQGYGYTF	TGTGCCACCAGTGCCGGACAGGGGTATGGCTACACCTTC
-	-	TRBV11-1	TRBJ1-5	CASSLTDSQPQHF	TGTGCCAGCAGCTTAACGGACAGTCAGCCCCAGCATTTT
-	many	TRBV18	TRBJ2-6	CASSPTVRRSGANVLTF	TGTGCCAGCTCACCGACCGTCAGGCGCTCTGGGGCCAACGTCCTGACTTTC